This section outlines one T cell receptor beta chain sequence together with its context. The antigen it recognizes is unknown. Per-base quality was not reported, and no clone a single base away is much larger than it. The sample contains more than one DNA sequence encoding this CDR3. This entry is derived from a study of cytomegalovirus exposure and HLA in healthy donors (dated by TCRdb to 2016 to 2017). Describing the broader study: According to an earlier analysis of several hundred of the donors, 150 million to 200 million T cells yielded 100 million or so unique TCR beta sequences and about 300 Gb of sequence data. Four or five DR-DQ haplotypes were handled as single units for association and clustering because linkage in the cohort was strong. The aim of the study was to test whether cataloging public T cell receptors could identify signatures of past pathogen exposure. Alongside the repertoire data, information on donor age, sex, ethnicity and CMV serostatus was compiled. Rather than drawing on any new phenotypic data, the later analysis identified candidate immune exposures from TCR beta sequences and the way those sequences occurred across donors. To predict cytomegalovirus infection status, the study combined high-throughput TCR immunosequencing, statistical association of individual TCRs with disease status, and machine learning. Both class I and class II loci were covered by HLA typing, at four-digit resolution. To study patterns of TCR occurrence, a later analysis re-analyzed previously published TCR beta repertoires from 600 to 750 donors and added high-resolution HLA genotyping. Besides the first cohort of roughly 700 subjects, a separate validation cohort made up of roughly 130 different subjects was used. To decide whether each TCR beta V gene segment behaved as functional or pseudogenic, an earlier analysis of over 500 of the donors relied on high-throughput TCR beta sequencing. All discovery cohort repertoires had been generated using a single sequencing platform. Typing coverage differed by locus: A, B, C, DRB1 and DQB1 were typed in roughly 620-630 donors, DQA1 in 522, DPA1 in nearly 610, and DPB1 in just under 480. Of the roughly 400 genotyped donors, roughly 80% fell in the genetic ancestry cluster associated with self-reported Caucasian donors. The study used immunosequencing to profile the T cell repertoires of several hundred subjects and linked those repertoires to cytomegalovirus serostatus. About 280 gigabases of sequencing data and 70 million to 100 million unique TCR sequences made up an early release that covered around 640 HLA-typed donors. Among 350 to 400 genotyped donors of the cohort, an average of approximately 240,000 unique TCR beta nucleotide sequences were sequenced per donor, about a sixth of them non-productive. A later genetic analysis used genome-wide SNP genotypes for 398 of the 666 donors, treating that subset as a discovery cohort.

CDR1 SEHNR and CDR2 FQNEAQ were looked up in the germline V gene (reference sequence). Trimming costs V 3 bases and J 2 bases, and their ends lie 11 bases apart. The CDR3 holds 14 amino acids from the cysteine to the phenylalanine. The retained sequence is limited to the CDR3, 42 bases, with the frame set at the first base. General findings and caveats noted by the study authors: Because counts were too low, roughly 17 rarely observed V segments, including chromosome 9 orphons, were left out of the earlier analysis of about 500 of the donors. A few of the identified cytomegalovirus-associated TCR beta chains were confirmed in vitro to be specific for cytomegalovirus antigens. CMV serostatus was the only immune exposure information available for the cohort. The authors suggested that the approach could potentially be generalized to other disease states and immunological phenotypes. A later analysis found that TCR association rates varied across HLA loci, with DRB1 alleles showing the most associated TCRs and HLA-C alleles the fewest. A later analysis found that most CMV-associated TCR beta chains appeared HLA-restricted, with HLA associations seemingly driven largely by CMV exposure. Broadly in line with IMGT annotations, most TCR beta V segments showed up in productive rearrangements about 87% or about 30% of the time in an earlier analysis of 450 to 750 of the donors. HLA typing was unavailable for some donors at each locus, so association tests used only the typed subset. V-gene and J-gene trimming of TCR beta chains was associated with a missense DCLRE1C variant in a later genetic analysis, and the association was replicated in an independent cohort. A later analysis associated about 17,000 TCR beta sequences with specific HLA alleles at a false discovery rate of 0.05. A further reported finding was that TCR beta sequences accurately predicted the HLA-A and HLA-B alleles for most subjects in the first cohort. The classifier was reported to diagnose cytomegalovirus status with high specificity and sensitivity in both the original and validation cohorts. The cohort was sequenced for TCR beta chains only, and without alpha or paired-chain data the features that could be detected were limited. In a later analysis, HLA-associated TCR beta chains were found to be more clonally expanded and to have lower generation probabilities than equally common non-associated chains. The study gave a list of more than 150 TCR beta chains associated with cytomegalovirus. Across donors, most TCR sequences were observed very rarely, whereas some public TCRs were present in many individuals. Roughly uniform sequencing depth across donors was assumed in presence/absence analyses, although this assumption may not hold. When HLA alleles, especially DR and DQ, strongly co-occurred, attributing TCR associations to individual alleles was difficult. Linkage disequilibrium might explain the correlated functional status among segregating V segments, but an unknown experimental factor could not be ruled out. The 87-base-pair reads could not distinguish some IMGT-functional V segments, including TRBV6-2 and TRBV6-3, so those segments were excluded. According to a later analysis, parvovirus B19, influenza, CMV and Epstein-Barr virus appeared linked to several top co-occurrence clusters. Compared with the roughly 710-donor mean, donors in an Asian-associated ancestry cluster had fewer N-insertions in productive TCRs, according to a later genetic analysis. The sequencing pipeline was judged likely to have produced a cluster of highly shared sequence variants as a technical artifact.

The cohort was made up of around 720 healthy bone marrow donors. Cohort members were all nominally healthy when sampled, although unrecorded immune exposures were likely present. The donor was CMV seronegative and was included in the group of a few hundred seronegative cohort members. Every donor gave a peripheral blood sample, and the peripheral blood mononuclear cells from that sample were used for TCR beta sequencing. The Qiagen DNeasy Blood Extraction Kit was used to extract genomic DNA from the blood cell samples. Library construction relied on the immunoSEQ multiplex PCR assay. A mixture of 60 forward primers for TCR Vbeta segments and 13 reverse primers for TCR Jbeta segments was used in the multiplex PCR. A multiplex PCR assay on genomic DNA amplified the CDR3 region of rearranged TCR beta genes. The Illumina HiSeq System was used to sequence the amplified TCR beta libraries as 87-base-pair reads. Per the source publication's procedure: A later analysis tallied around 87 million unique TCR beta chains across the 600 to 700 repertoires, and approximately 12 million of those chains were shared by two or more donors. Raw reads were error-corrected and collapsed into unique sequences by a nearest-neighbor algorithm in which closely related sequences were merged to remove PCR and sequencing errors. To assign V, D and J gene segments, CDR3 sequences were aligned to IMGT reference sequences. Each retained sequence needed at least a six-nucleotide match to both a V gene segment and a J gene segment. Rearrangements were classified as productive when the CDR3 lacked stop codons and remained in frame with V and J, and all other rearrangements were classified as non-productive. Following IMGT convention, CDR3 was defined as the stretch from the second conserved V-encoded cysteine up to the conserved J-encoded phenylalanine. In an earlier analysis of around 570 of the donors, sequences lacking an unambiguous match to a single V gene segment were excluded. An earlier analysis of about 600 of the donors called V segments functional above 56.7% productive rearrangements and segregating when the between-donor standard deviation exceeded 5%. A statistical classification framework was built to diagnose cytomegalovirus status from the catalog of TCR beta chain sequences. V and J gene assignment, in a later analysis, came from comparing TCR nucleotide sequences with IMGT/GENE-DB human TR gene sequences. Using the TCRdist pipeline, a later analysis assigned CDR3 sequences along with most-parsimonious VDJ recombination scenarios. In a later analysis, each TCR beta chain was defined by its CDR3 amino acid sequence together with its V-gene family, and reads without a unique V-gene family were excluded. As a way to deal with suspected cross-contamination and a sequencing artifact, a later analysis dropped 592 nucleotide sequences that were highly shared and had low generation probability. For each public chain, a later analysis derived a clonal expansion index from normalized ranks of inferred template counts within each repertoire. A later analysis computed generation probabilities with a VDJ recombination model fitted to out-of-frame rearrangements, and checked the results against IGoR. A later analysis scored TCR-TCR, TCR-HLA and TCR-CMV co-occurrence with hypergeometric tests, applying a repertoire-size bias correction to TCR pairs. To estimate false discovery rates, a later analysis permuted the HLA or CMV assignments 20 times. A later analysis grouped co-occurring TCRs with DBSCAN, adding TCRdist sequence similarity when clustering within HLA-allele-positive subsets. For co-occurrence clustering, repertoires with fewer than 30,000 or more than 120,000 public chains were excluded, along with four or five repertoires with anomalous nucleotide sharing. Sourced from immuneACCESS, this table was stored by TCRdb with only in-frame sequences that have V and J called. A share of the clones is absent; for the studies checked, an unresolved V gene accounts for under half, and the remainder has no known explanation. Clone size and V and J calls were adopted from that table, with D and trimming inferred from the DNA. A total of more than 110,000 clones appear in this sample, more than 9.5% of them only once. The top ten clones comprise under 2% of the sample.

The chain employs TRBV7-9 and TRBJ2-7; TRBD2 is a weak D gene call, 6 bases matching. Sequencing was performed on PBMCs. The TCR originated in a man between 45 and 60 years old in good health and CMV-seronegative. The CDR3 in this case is CASSFVGEAYEQYF. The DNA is TGTGCCAGCAGCTTTGTCGGGGAGGCCTACGAGCAGTACTTC.